In its sample, the clone carrying this T cell receptor beta chain was seen many times. Its antigen is not known. The CDR3 totals 16 residues. Germline V gene data show CDR1 as GTSNPN and CDR2 as SVGIG (reference sequence). The trim removed 3 bases at V and 3 bases at J, leaving 10 bases unmatched. CAS ≥3, NOSPECS ≥4, moderate-to-severe activity and duration under 3 months marked donors with ophthalmopathy. Isolation of PBMCs was performed using 7.5 to 10 ml of fresh peripheral blood. This record comes from a study of Graves' ophthalmopathy and Graves' hyperthyroidism. The study amplified TCR beta CDR3 regions using RNA transcripts. RT-PCR was first run with HTBI primers, then multiplex PCR in a second round. TCRdb called the multiplex PCR reads again in MiXCR, with one record for every CDR3 protein. The table lists under 200,000 distinct CDR3 sequences, approximately 40% of them singletons. The study, taken as a whole, reports: Blood contained most expanded thyroid clonotypes exceeding 0.001 frequency.

Sample: peripheral blood. The V gene is TRBV30, the J gene TRBJ1-5, with 8 bases lining up with TRBD1. This clonotype was sampled from a woman aged 40-49 years with Graves' ophthalmopathy. CDR3 sequence reads: CAWSPRGLGDNQPQHF. The CDR3 nucleotides read TGTGCCTGGAGCCCCAGGGGGCTGGGCGACAATCAGCCCCAGCATTTT.